Shown below are 5 T cell receptor beta chains from a single sample sequenced in a study of T cell repertoires in cytomegalovirus infection. TCRdb ran MiXCR on the reads and lists one entry per CDR3 protein. The sample holds about 310,000 distinct CDR3 sequences, just under 25% seen once. No antigen has been assigned to these receptors. Here the sequenced sample was cultured PBMCs, taken from culture after CMV antigen stimulation. The source of these receptors is a human donor in good health (CMV status not recorded). Some clones in this sample may be carry-over from other donors' samples.

V usage is TRBV6-4 and J usage is TRBJ2-3; D may correspond to TRBD1 or TRBD2 (6 bases each). In germline, CDR1 is MRHNA, CDR2 SNTAGT. This CDR3 has 15 residues. V lost 4 bases, J lost 6 bases, and 17 bases lay in between. This chain's CDR3 is CASSARGEGMDTQYF. In nucleotides, the CDR3 is TGTGCCAGCAGTGCAAGGGGGGAAGGGATGGATACGCAGTATTTT.

The chain couples TRBV25-1 to TRBJ2-1; 8 bases fit TRBD2. This CDR3 comprises 15 residues. V was clipped by 11 bases and J by 0 bases; unmatched bases: 9. Germline-derived CDR1 and CDR2 are MGHDK and SYGVNS. CDR3 nucleotide sequence: TGTGCCGCAGACCCCGGGACTAGCTCCTACAATGAGCAGTTCTTC. This codes for CAADPGTSSYNEQFF.

This clonotype was seen a handful of times. The chain carries TRBV7-2 and TRBJ2-2, with TRBD2 as a possible D gene (6 bases). CDR1 and CDR2 (germline): SGHTA, FQGNSA. The CDR3 sequence is 15 residues long. The V end lost 4 bases, the J end lost 3 bases, and 12 bases lay between the germline ends. As DNA, the CDR3 is TGTGCCAGCAGCTGGGGGAGGCCATACACCGGGGAGCTGTTTTTT. Translating gives CASSWGRPYTGELFF.

This clonotype has at least ten counts. The gene calls are TRBV7-2 and TRBJ1-2; unclear D gene. Germline V gene sequence: CDR1 SGHTA, CDR2 FQGNSA. Deletions cut 1 base from V and 4 bases from J, with 7 bases between. This CDR3 region has 13 residues. The CDR3 bases are TGTGCCAGCAGCTTAGGGGGATTCTATGGCTACACCTTC. Its translation is CASSLGGFYGYTF.

This clonotype was picked up a small number of times. The chain employs TRBV3-1 and TRBJ1-5; D gene uncertain. From germline, CDR1 is LGHDT and CDR2 YNNKEL (reference sequence). The V end was cut by 0 bases, the J end by 1 base, with 19 bases between. This CDR3 region has 19 residues. Written as DNA, the CDR3 is TGTGCCAGCAGCCAAGACCCCCCGGGCGGACGCCCGAGCAATCAGCCCCAGCATTTT. It translates to CASSQDPPGGRPSNQPQHF.